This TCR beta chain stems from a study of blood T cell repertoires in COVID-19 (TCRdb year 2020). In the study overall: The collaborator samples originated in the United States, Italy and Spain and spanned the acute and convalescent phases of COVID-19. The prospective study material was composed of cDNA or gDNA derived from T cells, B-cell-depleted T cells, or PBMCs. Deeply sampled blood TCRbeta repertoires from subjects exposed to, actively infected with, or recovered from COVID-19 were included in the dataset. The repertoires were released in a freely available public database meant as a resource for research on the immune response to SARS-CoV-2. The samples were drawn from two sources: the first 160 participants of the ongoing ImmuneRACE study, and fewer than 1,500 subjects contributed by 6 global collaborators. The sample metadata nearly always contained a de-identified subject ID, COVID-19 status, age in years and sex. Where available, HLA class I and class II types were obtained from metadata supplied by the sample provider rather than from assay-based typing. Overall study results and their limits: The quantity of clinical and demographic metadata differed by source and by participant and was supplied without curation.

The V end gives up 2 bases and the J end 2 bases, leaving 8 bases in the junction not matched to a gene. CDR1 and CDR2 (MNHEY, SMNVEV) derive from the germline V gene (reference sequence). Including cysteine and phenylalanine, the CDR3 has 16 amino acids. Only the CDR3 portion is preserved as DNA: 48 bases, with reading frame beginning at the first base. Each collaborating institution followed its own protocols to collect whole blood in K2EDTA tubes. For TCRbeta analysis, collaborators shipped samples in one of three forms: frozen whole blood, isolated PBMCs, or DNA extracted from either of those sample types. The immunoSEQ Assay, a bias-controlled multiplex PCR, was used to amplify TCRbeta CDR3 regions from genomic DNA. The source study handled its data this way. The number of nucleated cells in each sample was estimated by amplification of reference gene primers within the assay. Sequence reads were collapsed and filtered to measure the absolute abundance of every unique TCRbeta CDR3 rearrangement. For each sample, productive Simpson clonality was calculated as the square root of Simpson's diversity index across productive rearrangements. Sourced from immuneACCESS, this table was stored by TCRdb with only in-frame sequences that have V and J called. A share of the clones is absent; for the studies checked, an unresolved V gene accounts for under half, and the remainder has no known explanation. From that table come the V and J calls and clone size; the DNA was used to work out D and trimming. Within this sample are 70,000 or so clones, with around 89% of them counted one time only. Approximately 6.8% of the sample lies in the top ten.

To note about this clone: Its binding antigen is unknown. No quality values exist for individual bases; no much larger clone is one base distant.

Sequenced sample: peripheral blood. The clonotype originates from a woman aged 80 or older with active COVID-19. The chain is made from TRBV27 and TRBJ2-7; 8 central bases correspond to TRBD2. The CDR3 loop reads CASSLLLGGRTYEQYF. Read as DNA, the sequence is TGTGCCAGCAGTTTACTCCTGGGCGGGAGGACCTACGAGCAGTACTTC.